This entry features one T cell receptor (beta chain) sequence. Antigen specificity is unknown. This entry is derived from a study of circulating and synovial CD4+ cells in juvenile arthritis. Study results and limitations: Some such blood samples were as oligoclonal as synovium. Circulating pathogenic-like and bulk T cells looked alike by Vbeta family usage. Compared with bulk blood, circulating pathogenic-like lymphocytes shared substantially more CDR3 sequences with synovial T cells. CPL and bulk CD4 samples differed at least tenfold in T cell genomes.

The V end was cut by 6 bases, the J end by 2 bases, with 16 bases between. The CDR3 has 15 amino acids. The V gene's germline CDR1 is LNHDA and CDR2 SQIVND (reference sequence). Data came from immunoSEQ multiplex PCR; TCRdb stores just in-frame clones and leaves some out. The table has about 33,000 clones, around 96% seen once; the top ten hold roughly 0.15%. The sequenced sample consisted of CD4+ T cells from blood. The TCR sequence derives from a human donor with juvenile idiopathic arthritis. The chain joins TRBV19 to TRBJ1-2; perhaps TRBD1 as D (6 bases). Written as DNA, the CDR3 is TGTGCCAGTAGCAATACAGGGACAATGAACTATGGCTACACCTTC. Amino acid sequence: CASSNTGTMNYGYTF.